Below are 27 T cell receptor beta chains sequenced from a single sample in a study of beta chain features in type 1 diabetes. Isolated RNA was reverse transcribed in full, so expressed TCRB transcripts were sequenced. Assay: immunoSEQ multiplex PCR; the TCRdb copy retains only in-frame clones and omits some. The data hold around 290,000 clones, with under 8.5% observed a single time. Sequencing was done on a sample of central memory CD4+ T cells from blood. These receptor sequences come from a woman aged 18-29 years in good health.

Many counts were recorded for this clone. V usage is TRBV7-9 and J usage is TRBJ1-4; D not resolved. Germline CDR1 reads SEHNR; CDR2 reads FQNEAQ (reference sequence). V lost 10 bases to trimming and J lost 0 bases, with 9 bases between them. The CDR3 totals 13 residues. DNA for the CDR3: TGTGCCACCGAGACCACAACTAATGAAAAACTGTTTTTT. Amino acids: CATETTTNEKLFF.

This clone was observed a few times. This chain links TRBV18 with TRBJ2-1, with 9 nucleotides matching TRBD1. The germline V gene has CDR1 KGHSH and CDR2 LQKENI. Unmatched junction bases numbered 8, after V lost 0 bases and J lost 8 bases. The CDR3 runs to 16 residues. In DNA form, the CDR3 reads TGTGCCAGCTCACCACCGGAGACAGGGGGTGACCATGAGCAGTTCTTC. This gives the protein CASSPPETGGDHEQFF.

There are many counts of this clone. The V call is TRBV27, the J call TRBJ2-7; TRBD2 is a possible D gene (6 bases). V was shortened by 5 bases and J by 2 bases, with 16 bases between the two germline ends. CDR3 length: 15 residues. CDR1 is MNHEY, CDR2 SMNVEV, per germline (reference sequence). The CDR3 loop reads CASSPTRGEAYEQYF. Written as DNA, the CDR3 is TGTGCCAGCAGTCCCACCCGTGGGGAGGCCTACGAGCAGTACTTC.

V usage is TRBV7-3 and J usage is TRBJ1-1; the D gene is possibly TRBD1 (5 bases). The V gene lost 0 bases and the J gene lost 2 bases, with 10 bases spanning the gap. The CDR3 has 15 residues. Germline V gene sequence: CDR1 SGHTA, CDR2 FQGTGA. CDR3 sequence reads: CASSLTMGPNTEAFF. The CDR3 DNA reads TGTGCCAGCAGCTTAACAATGGGGCCAAACACTGAAGCTTTCTTT.

In this sample, this clone turned up a few times. The V gene is TRBV28, the J gene TRBJ2-1; a weak D match, TRBD2 (6 bases). The CDR3 is 12 residues long. From germline, CDR1 is MDHEN and CDR2 SYDVKM. V gave up 11 bases and J gave up 0 bases, with 8 bases separating them. The CDR3 is CAGGNSYNEQFF. The CDR3 region has the DNA TGTGCCGGCGGGAACTCCTACAATGAGCAGTTCTTC.

The V and J genes are TRBV5-1 and TRBJ1-4; D remains unclear. V was cut by 0 bases and J by 0 bases, with 6 bases left in between. Germline-derived CDR1 and CDR2 are SGHRS and YFSETQ. The CDR3 totals 15 residues. The CDR3 sequence is CASSLDSTTNEKLFF. In nucleotides, the CDR3 is TGCGCCAGCAGCTTGGACAGCACAACTAATGAAAAACTGTTTTTT.

This clone showed up just a few times. The chain is built from TRBV9 and TRBJ2-1; TRBD2 aligns across 10 bases. Trimming at V came to 4 bases and at J to 3 bases, leaving 7 bases not matched to a gene. This CDR3 has 16 residues. From germline, CDR1 is SGDLS and CDR2 YYNGEE. The CDR3, as DNA: TGTGCCAGCAGCTATAATCCTAGCGGGAGCTACAATGAGCAGTTCTTC. As protein: CASSYNPSGSYNEQFF.

This clone was picked up many times. The same CDR3 also results from other DNA sequences found in this sample. The V gene is TRBV19, the J gene TRBJ2-3; unclear D gene. Germline-derived CDR1 and CDR2 are LNHDA and SQIVND (reference sequence). Trimming pared 3 bases from V and 6 bases from J, leaving 7 bases between. The CDR3 loop spans 12 amino acids. CDR3 loop: CASSISGDTQYF. CDR3 DNA sequence: TGTGCCAGTAGTATTTCAGGCGATACGCAGTATTTT. Full variable domain (missing parts from reference TRBV19 and TRBJ2-3): DGGITQSPKYLFRKEGQNVTLSCEQNLNHDAMYWYRQDPGQGLRLIYYSQIVNDFQKGDIAEGYSVSREKKESFPLTVTSAQKNPTAFYLCASSISGDTQYFGPGTRLTVL.

The sample holds a few counts of this clone. V usage is TRBV4-2 and J usage is TRBJ1-3; D is undetermined. Trimming pared 7 bases from V and 0 bases from J, leaving 10 bases between. The CDR3 totals 14 residues. Looked up from germline, CDR1 is LGHNA and CDR2 is YNFKEQ. CDR3: CASNGWNSGNTIYF. CDR3 nucleotide sequence: TGTGCCAGCAATGGTTGGAACTCTGGAAACACCATATATTTT.

Only a few counts were recorded for this clone. The chain joins TRBV7-2 to TRBJ2-5; 8 positions match TRBD2. Germline values: CDR1 SGHTA, CDR2 FQGNSA. V lost 3 bases and J lost 7; bases outside the gene matches: 13. The CDR3 spans 16 residues. For the CDR3, the DNA is TGTGCCAGCAGCTTGCAATTAGCGGGAATAGCAGCGACCCAGTACTTC. This translates into CASSLQLAGIAATQYF.

This chain uses TRBV5-1 with TRBJ2-1; D might be TRBD2 (7 bases). Trimming cost V 7 bases and J 5 bases, with 13 bases left between them. CDR3 size: 13 residues. The germline V gene has CDR1 SGHRS and CDR2 YFSETQ. CDR3 protein: CASQQGGDNEQFF. The CDR3 DNA is TGCGCCAGCCAACAGGGAGGGGACAATGAGCAGTTCTTC.

This clone was seen many times. The CDR3 reads CASSLGLTRGNEQFF. In DNA, the CDR3 is TGCGCCAGCAGCCTCGGACTAACTAGGGGGAATGAGCAGTTCTTC. The rearrangement links TRBV5-1 to TRBJ2-1; D is possibly TRBD1 or TRBD2 (6 bases each). V was cut by 4 bases and J by 7 bases, with 18 bases left in between. The CDR3 has 15 amino acids. Germline CDR1 is SGHRS and CDR2 is YFSETQ.

This clone was seen only a few times. The chain combines TRBV29-1 with TRBJ2-4, with D perhaps TRBD1 or TRBD2 (6 bases each). The V gene's germline CDR1 is SQVTM and CDR2 ANQGSEA. Deletions cut 0 bases from V and 1 base from J, with 13 bases between. The CDR3 has 16 amino acids. The CDR3 bases are TGCAGCGTTGAAGATTCGGGGGCGGTTGCCAAAAACATTCAGTACTTC. Protein product: CSVEDSGAVAKNIQYF.

This clone was detected ten times or more. The V gene is TRBV4-1, the J gene TRBJ2-1; 9 bases are a match to TRBD1. The ends lost 1 base at V and 1 base at J; junction bases unmatched: 5. Germline CDR1 MGHRA, CDR2 YSYEKL. The CDR3 runs to 17 residues. The CDR3 coding sequence is TGCGCCAGCAGCCAAGCAACAGGGGGCTTGTCCTACAATGAGCAGTTCTTC. Its translation: CASSQATGGLSYNEQFF.

The V call is TRBV18, the J call TRBJ2-2; perhaps TRBD1 as D (6 bases). Trimming cost V 6 bases and J 4 bases, with 12 bases left between them. The CDR3 length is 14 residues. Per the germline V gene, CDR1 is KGHSH and CDR2 is LQKENI. The CDR3: CASSSAQGTGELFF. The CDR3 DNA is TGTGCCAGCTCCTCTGCACAGGGCACCGGGGAGCTGTTTTTT.

This clone has just a few counts. V is TRBV11-2 and J is TRBJ2-1; D is unresolved. CDR1 and CDR2 from the germline V gene are SGHAT and FQNNGV. Between the trimmed V and J ends, which lost 1 base and 6 bases, there was a span of 7 bases. This CDR3 region has 13 residues. CDR3 bases: TGTGCCAGCAGCTTAGCAGGAACCAATGAGCAGTTCTTC. Its protein is CASSLAGTNEQFF.

This clone was found a few times. The rearrangement uses TRBV9 and TRBJ1-6; D remains unclear. Trimming took 0 bases from V and 2 from J, leaving 9 bases between them. Germline V gene lookup returns CDR1 SGDLS and CDR2 YYNGEE. The length of the CDR3 is 16 residues. As DNA, the CDR3 is TGTGCCAGCAGCGTAGGACCCCAGCCCTATAATTCACCCCTCCACTTT. Translated, it gives CASSVGPQPYNSPLHF.

This clone was observed many times. The chain uses TRBV4-3 and TRBJ2-1; D remains ambiguous. Germline V gives CDR1 LGHNA, CDR2 YSLEER. This CDR3 is built from 14 residues. Trimming shortened V by 6 bases and J by 8 bases, and 17 bases separated the two germline ends. The CDR3 sequence: CASSPSLDRDEQFF. CDR3 in DNA: TGCGCCAGCAGTCCGTCTTTGGACCGGGATGAGCAGTTCTTC.

This clone was found a few times. The chain carries TRBV29-1 and TRBJ2-2; D might be TRBD2 (6 bases). Germline V gives CDR1 SQVTM, CDR2 ANQGSEA. CDR3 length equals 15 residues. The germline V and J ends were trimmed by 3 bases and 7 bases, with 18 bases remaining between them. The CDR3, as DNA: TGCAGCGTTGATGACCAGACTAGGGCGGGCGGGGAGCTGTTTTTT. Translated, it gives CSVDDQTRAGGELFF.

The genes are TRBV5-1 and TRBJ2-2; D gene ambiguous. V lost 2 bases and J lost 3, with 11 bases in between. CDR1 is SGHRS and CDR2 is YFSETQ in the germline V gene. The CDR3 runs 15 residues. Written as DNA, the CDR3 is TGCGCCAGCAGCTTAGAAGGCGACTACACCGGGGAGCTGTTTTTT. It encodes CASSLEGDYTGELFF.

This clone appeared a few times. This chain connects TRBV7-2 to TRBJ2-7; TRBD1 is a possible D gene (6 bases). With 8 bases removed from V and 4 bases from J, the gap between germline ends came to 18 bases. Germline V lookup: CDR1 SGHTA, CDR2 FQGNSA. CDR3 length: 14 residues. The CDR3 DNA follows: TGTGCCAGCGCCGCGACAAGGGGGAGTTACGAGCAGTACTTC. It specifies CASAATRGSYEQYF.

This clone showed up just a few times. The chain recombines TRBV20-1 with TRBJ1-1; D perhaps matches TRBD1 (5 bases). The CDR3 has 11 residues. Germline CDR1 DFQATT, CDR2 SNEGSKA (reference sequence). V was pared by 2 bases and J by 6 bases, with 7 bases between. CDR3 nucleotides: TGCAGTGCTAGATGGGGCGCTGAAGCTTTCTTT. Its protein product is CSARWGAEAFF.

This chain links TRBV10-3 with TRBJ2-1; TRBD2 agrees at 9 bases. Germline V gene sequence: CDR1 ENHRY, CDR2 SYGVKD. This CDR3 has 16 residues. The V and J ends lost 6 bases and 2 bases, in that order; junction bases with no gene match: 8. The CDR3 loop is CAISEALAGTYNEQFF. CDR3 sequence (DNA): TGTGCCATCAGCGAGGCTCTAGCGGGAACCTACAATGAGCAGTTCTTC.

In its sample, this clone was seen a few times. The V gene is TRBV7-2, the J gene TRBJ1-1; D is undetermined. CDR1 and CDR2 (germline): SGHTA, FQGNSA. The V end lost 6 bases, the J end lost 3 bases, and 8 bases lay between the germline ends. This CDR3 is built from 12 residues. The DNA of the CDR3 is TGTGCCAGCAGTAAGACCGACACTGAAGCTTTCTTT. This gives the protein CASSKTDTEAFF.

To note about this clone: A much bigger clone sits one base away, suggesting this may be a read error. This CDR3 is also generated by other DNA sequences in the sample. V usage is TRBV4-3 and J usage is TRBJ2-5; 8 bases match TRBD2. CDR3 length: 15 amino acids. The V gene end was trimmed by 0 bases and the J gene end by 4 bases; junction bases not matched to a gene: 4. Germline V gives CDR1 LGHNA, CDR2 YSLEER. CDR3 amino acids: CASSQEGTSVETQYF. The CDR3 DNA is TGCGCCAGCAGCCAAGAGGGGACTAGTGTAGAGACCCAGTACTTC.

V gene TRBV6-6 combines with J gene TRBJ1-1; 7 nucleotides line up with TRBD1. V shed 4 bases, J shed 12 bases, and the junction held 8 bases outside the gene matches. This CDR3 has 12 amino acids. The germline V gene has CDR1 MNHNY and CDR2 SVGAGI (reference sequence). The CDR3 region is CASSWGQGGSFF. The DNA for the CDR3 is TGTGCCAGCAGTTGGGGGCAGGGGGGATCTTTCTTT.

Ten or more counts support this clone. Other DNA sequences in this sample translate to the same CDR3. The chain couples TRBV7-2 to TRBJ2-5; D possibly uses TRBD1 or TRBD2 (6 bases each). V lost 3 bases, J lost 5 bases, and 13 bases lay in between. This CDR3 spans 14 amino acids. Germline values: CDR1 SGHTA, CDR2 FQGNSA. CDR3 in DNA: TGTGCCAGCAGCTTGGCCGGGGGCTCTGAGACCCAGTACTTC. Translation: CASSLAGGSETQYF. Variable domain in full (rest from reference TRBV7-2 and TRBJ2-5): GAGVSQSPSNKVTEKGKDVELRCDPISGHTALYWYRQSLGQGLEFLIYFQGNSAPDKSGLPSDRFSAERTGGSVSTLTIQRTQQEDSAVYLCASSLAGGSETQYFGPGTRLLVL.